The present entry profiles one T cell receptor beta chain with its context. Its matching antigen is unknown. Genomic DNA of each subset was evenly split across several immunoSEQ plates. Sequenced by immunoSEQ multiplex PCR; TCRdb stores in-frame clones only, minus some. The sample shows some 2,400,000 clones, approximately 96% of them seen only once. This record belongs to a study of shared clonotypes between healthy human individuals. About the research overall: CD4 naive cells filled three plates per donor, CD4 memory three, CD8 naive two and CD8 memory one. Study findings and constraints: Limitation of the genetic and exposure-history diversity represented came from the few donors.

The CDR3 consists of 11 residues. Germline CDR1 is MNHEY and CDR2 is SVGAGI. Trimming cost V 6 bases and J 9 bases, with 9 bases left between them. This clonotype was obtained from a man between 18 and 29 years old in good health. Source material: naive CD4+ T cells sorted from blood. As for subset: CD45RA+ positively selected. V and J are TRBV6-5 and TRBJ2-1; either TRBD1 or TRBD2 may fit D (5 bases each). The CDR3 DNA is TGTGCCAGCAGGACGGGACGTGAGCAGTTCTTC. Its protein is CASRTGREQFF.